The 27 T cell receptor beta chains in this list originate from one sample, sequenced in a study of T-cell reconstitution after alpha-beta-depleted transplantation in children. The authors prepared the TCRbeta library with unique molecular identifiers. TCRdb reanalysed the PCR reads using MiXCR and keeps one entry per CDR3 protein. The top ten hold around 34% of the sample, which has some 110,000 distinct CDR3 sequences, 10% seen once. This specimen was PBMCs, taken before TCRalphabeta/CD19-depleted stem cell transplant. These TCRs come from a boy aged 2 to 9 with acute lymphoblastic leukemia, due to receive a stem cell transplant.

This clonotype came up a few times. In nucleotides, the CDR3 is TGCAGTGCTCCCCGGGCTAGCGGGAGGTTTGTCTACAATGAGCAGTTCTTC. Translating it yields CSAPRASGRFVYNEQFF. The V call is TRBV20-1, the J call TRBJ2-1; 11 nucleotides line up with TRBD2. V lost 5 bases to trimming and J lost 3 bases; unmatched junction nucleotides: 12. Germline CDR1 DFQATT, CDR2 SNEGSKA (reference sequence). This CDR3 has 17 residues.

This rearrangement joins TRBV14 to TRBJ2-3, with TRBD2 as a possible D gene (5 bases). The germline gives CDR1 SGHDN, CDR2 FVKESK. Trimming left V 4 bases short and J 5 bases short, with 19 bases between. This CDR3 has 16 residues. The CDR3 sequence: CASSRGRESTLDTQYF. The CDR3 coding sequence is TGTGCCAGCAGCCGGGGAAGGGAGAGCACCCTAGATACGCAGTATTTT.

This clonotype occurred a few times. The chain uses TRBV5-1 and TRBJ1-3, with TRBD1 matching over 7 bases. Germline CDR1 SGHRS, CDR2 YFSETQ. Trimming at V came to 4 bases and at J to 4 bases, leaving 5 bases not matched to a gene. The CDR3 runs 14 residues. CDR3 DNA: TGCGCCAGCAGCCCGGACAGGATCGGAAACACCATATATTTT. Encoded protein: CASSPDRIGNTIYF. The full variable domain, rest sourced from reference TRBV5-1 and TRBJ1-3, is KAGVTQTPRYLIKTRGQQVTLSCSPISGHRSVSWYQQTPGQGLQFLFEYFSETQRNKGNFPGRFSGRQFSNSRSEMNVSTLELGDSALYLCASSPDRIGNTIYFGEGSWLTVV.

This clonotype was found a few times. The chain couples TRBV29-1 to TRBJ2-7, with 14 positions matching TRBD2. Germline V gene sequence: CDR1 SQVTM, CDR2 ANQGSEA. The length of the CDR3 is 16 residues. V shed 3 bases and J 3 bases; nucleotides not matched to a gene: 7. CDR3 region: CSVDGKGTSGSYEQYF. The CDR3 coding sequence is TGCAGCGTTGATGGGAAGGGGACTAGCGGGAGCTACGAGCAGTACTTC.

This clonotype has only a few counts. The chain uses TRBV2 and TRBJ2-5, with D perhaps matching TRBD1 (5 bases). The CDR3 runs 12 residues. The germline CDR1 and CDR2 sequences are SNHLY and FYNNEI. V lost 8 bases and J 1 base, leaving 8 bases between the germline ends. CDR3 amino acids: CASRRAQETQYF. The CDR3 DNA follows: TGTGCCAGCCGCAGGGCCCAAGAGACCCAGTACTTC.

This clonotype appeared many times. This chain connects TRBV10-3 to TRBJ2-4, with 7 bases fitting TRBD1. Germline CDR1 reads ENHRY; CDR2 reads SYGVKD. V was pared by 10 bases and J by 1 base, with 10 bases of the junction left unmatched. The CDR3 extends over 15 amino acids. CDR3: CATKGEGAAKNIQYF. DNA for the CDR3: TGTGCCACCAAAGGAGAGGGGGCGGCCAAAAACATTCAGTACTTC.

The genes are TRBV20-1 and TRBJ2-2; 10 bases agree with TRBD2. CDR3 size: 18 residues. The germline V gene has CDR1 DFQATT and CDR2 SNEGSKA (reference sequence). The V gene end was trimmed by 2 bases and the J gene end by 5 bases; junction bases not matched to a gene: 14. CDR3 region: CSARLRLAGVVGTGELFF. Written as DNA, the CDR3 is TGCAGTGCTAGACTTCGGCTAGCGGGAGTCGTAGGGACCGGGGAGCTGTTTTTT.

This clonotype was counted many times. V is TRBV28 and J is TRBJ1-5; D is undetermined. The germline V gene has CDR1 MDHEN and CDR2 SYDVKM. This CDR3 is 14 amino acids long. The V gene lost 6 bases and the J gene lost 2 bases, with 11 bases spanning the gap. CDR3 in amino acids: CASSSQEGNQPQHF. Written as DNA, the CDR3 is TGTGCCAGCAGCTCCCAGGAGGGCAATCAGCCCCAGCATTTT.

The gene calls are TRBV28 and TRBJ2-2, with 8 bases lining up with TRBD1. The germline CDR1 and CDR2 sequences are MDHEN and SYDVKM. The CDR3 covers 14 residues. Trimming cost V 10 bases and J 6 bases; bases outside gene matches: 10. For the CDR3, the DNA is TGTGCCACCACTAGGACAGGGTGGGCCGGGGAGCTGTTTTTT. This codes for CATTRTGWAGELFF.

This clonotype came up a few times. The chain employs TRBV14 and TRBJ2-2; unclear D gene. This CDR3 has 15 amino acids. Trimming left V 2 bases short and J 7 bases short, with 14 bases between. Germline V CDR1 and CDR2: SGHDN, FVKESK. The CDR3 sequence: CASSQSSVLHGELFF. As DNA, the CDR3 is TGTGCCAGCAGCCAAAGTTCTGTTTTGCACGGGGAGCTGTTTTTT. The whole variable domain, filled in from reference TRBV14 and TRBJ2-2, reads EAGVTQFPSHSVIEKGQTVTLRCDPISGHDNLYWYRRVMGKEIKFLLHFVKESKQDESGMPNNRFLAERTGGTYSTLKVQPAELEDSGVYFCASSQSSVLHGELFFGEGSRLTVL.

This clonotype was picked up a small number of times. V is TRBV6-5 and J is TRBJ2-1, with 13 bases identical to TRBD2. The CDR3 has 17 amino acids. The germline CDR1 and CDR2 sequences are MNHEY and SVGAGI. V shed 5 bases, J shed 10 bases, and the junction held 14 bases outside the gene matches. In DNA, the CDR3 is TGTGCCAGCAGTCCCTGGACCGGGACTAGCGGGATACACGAGCAGTTCTTC. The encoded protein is CASSPWTGTSGIHEQFF.

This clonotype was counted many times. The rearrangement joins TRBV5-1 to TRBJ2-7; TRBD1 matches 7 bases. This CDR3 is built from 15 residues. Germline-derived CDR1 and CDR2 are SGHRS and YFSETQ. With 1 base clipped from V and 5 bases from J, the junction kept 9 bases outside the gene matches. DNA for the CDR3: TGCGCCAGCAGCTTGTACCAACAGGGGTCCCACGAGCAGTACTTC. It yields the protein CASSLYQQGSHEQYF.

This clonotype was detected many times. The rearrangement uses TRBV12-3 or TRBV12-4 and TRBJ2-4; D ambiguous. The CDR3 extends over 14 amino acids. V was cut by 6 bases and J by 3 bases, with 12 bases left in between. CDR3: CASRMAAGKNIQYF. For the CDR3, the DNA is TGTGCCAGCAGGATGGCGGCAGGCAAAAACATTCAGTACTTC.

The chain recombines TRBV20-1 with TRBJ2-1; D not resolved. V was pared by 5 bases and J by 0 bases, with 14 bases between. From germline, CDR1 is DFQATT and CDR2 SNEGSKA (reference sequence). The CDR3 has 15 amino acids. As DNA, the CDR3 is TGCAGTGCTCCCAGTCGGCGTAGCTCCTACAATGAGCAGTTCTTC. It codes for CSAPSRRSSYNEQFF.

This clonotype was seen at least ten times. CDR3 sequence (DNA): TGTGCCAGCAGTTTACTGCCAGCCCAAAACTACGAGCAGTACTTC. Protein product: CASSLLPAQNYEQYF. V is TRBV12-3 or TRBV12-4 and J is TRBJ2-7; no definite D call. The CDR3 length is 15 residues. V shed 2 bases and J shed 3 bases, with 14 bases lying between them.

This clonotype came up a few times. For the CDR3, the DNA is TGTGCCAGCAGTGAAGAGTCAAGGTGGGCTTTCTTT. Protein: CASSEESRWAFF. The chain combines TRBV6-1 with TRBJ1-1; D is undetermined. The CDR3 is 12 amino acids. Germline CDR1 is MNHNS and CDR2 is SASEGT. V lost 1 base to trimming and J lost 11 bases, with 11 bases between them.

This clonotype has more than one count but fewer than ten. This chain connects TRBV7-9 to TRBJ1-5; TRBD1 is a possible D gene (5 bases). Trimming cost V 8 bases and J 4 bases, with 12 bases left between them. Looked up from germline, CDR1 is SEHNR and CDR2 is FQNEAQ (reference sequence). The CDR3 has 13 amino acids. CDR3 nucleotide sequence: TGTGCCAGCCTCGGGGAGGGGAATCAGCCCCAGCATTTT. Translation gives CASLGEGNQPQHF. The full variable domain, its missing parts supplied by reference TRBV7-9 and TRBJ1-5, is DTGVSQNPRHKITKRGQNVTFRCDPISEHNRLYWYRQTLGQGPEFLTYFQNEAQLEKSRLLSDRFSAERPKGSFSTLEIQRTEQGDSAMYLCASLGEGNQPQHFGDGTRLSIL.

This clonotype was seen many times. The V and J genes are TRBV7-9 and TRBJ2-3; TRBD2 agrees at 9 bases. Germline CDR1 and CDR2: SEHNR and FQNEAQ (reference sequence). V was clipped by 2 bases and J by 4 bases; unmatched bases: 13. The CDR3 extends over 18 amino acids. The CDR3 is CASSLTQSLAGEADTQYF. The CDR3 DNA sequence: TGTGCCAGCAGCTTAACCCAGAGTTTAGCGGGAGAAGCAGATACGCAGTATTTT.

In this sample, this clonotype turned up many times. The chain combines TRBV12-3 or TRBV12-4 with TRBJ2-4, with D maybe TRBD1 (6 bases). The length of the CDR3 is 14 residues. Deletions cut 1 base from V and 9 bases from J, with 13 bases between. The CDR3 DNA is TGTGCCAGCAGTTTAGTGACAGGCAGTGCCATTCAGTACTTC. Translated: CASSLVTGSAIQYF.

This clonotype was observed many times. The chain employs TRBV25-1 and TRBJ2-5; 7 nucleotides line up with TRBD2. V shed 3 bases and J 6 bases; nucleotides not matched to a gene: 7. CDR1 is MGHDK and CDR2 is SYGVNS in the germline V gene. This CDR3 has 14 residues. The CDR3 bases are TGTGCCAGCAGTGAGGCGGGAGTAGGGAAGACCCAGTACTTC. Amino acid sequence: CASSEAGVGKTQYF.

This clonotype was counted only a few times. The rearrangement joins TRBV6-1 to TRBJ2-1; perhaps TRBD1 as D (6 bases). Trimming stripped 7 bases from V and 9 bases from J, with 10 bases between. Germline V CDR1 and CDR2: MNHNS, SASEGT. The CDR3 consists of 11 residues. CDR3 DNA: TGTGCCAGCAATGCGGACAGTGAGCAGTTCTTC. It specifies CASNADSEQFF.

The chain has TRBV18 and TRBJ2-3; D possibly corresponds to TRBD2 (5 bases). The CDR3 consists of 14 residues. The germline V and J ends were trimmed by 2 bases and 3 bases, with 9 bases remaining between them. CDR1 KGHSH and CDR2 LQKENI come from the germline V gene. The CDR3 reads CASSPSGVTDTQYF. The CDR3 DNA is TGTGCCAGCTCACCATCCGGGGTAACAGATACGCAGTATTTT. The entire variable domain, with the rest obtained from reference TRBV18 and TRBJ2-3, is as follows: NAGVMQNPRHLVRRRGQEARLRCSPMKGHSHVYWYRQLPEEGLKFMVYLQKENIIDESGMPKERFSAEFPKEGPSILRIQQVVRGDSAAYFCASSPSGVTDTQYFGPGTRLTVL.

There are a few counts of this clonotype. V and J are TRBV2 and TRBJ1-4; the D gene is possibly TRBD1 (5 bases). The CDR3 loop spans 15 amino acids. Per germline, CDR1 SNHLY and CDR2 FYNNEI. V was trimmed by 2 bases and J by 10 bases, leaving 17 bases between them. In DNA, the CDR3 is TGTGCCAGCAGTGAAAGTCTCGGGGGTATCGGAAAACTGTTTTTT. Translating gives CASSESLGGIGKLFF.

CDR3 amino acids: CASSPAGGSVETQYF. DNA of the CDR3: TGCGCCAGCAGCCCGGCCGGTGGGAGCGTTGAGACCCAGTACTTC. V gene TRBV5-1 combines with J gene TRBJ2-5, with D possibly matching TRBD2 (5 bases). V dropped 4 bases and J dropped 5 bases, with 18 bases sitting between them. Germline assignment: CDR1 SGHRS and CDR2 YFSETQ. There are 15 residues in the CDR3.

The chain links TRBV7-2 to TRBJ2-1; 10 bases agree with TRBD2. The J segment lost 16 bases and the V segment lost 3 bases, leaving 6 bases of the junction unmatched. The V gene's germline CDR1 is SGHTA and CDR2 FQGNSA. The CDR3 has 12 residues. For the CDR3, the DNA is TGTGCCAGCAGCTTGAGTAGCGGGAGGAATTTCTTC. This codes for CASSLSSGRNFF.

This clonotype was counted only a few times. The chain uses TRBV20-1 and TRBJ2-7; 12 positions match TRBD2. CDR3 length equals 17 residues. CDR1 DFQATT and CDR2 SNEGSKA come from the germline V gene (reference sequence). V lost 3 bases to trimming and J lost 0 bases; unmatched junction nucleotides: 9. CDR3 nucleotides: TGCAGTGCTAGCACAACTAGCGGGAGGTACGGCTCCTACGAGCAGTACTTC. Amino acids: CSASTTSGRYGSYEQYF.

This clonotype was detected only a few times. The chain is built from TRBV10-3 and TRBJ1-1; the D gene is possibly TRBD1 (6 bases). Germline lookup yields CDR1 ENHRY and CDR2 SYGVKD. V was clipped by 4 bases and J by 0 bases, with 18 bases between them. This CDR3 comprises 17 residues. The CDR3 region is CAISGPPTGALNTEAFF. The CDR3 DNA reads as TGTGCCATCAGTGGACCCCCGACAGGAGCCTTGAACACTGAAGCTTTCTTT.